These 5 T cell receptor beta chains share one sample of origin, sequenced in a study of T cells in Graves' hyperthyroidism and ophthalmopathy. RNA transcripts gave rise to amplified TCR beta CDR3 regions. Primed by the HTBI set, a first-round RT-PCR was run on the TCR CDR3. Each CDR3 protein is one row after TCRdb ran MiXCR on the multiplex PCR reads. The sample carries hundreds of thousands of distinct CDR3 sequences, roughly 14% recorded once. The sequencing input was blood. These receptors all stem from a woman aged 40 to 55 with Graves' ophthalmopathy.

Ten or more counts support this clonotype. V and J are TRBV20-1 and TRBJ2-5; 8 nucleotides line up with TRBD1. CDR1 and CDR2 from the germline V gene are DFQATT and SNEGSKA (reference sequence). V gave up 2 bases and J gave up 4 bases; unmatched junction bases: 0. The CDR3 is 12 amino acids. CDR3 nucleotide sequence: TGCAGTGCTAGACAGGGGGCAGAGACCCAGTACTTC. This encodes CSARQGAETQYF.

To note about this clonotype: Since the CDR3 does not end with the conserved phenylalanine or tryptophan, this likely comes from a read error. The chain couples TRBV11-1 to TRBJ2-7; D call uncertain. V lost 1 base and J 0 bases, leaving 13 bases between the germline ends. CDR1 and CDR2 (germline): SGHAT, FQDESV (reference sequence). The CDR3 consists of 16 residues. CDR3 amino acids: CASSLGGSLSSYEQYL. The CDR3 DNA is TGTGCCAGCAGCTTAGGCGGCAGCCTAAGCTCCTACGAGCAGTACCTC.

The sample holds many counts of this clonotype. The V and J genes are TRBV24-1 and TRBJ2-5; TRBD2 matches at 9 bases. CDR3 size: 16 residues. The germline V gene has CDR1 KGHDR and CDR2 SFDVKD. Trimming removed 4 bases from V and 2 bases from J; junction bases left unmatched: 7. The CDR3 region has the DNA TGTGCCACCAGTGACCCGGGAGGACTAGCGCAAGAGACCCAGTACTTC. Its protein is CATSDPGGLAQETQYF.

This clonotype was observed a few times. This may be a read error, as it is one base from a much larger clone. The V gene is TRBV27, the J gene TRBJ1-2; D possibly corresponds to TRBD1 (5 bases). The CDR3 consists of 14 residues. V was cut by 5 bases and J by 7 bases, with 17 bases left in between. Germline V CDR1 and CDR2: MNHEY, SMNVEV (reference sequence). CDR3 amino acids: CASSPPGLGVGYTF. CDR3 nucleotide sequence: TGTGCCAGCAGTCCCCCTGGGTTAGGGGTTGGCTACACCTTC.

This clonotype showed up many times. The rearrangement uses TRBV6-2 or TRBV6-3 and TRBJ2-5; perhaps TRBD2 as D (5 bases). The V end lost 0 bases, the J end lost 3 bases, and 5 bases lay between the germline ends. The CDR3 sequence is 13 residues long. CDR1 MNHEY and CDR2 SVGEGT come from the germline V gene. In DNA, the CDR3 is TGTGCCAGCAGTTACTCGGGAGAAGAGACCCAGTACTTC. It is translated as CASSYSGEETQYF.